The 32 T cell receptor beta chains given below trace back to one sample, sequenced in a study of blood T cell repertoires in COVID-19. The method was immunoSEQ multiplex PCR; TCRdb's version includes in-frame clones alone and lacks a portion of them. The sample holds some 390,000 clones, around 87% seen once. Material for sequencing was peripheral blood. These TCRs come from a woman aged 55-69 years with COVID-19, enrolled during active disease.

Only one count was recorded for this clone. The chain employs TRBV5-7 and TRBJ1-1, with 8 bases fitting TRBD1. TRBV5-7 is known as an ORF, though its function is uncertain. This CDR3 is 12 amino acids long. Trimming removed 2 bases from V and 11 bases from J; junction bases left unmatched: 5. DNA of the CDR3: TGTGCCAGCAGCTTCAGGGGGCTAGGGGCTTTCTTT. Its protein is CASSFRGLGAFF.

V gene TRBV30 combines with J gene TRBJ1-2, with D perhaps TRBD1 (6 bases). Germline-derived CDR1 and CDR2 are GTSNPN and SVGIG (reference sequence). The CDR3 has 14 amino acids. The germline V and J ends were trimmed by 3 bases and 8 bases, with 19 bases remaining between them. CDR3 sequence (DNA): TGTGCCTGGAGCCCCCCTGGACAGCAGGTCGGCTACACCTTC. Its protein is CAWSPPGQQVGYTF.

The gene calls are TRBV10-3 and TRBJ2-2, with TRBD2 matching 10 bases. This CDR3 is built from 14 residues. Germline CDR1 is ENHRY and CDR2 is SYGVKD. J gave up 4 bases and V 10 bases, and 6 bases lay outside the gene matches. CDR3 DNA: TGTGCCACGAGCGGGGGGGCCCTCACCGGGGAGCTGTTTTTT. Protein product: CATSGGALTGELFF.

The V gene is TRBV7-6, the J gene TRBJ2-7, with 7 bases fitting TRBD1. This CDR3 contains 14 residues. The germline V gene has CDR1 SGHVS and CDR2 FNYEAQ. V lost 5 bases to trimming and J lost 3 bases; unmatched junction nucleotides: 7. CDR3 loop: CASSEGTAVYEQYF. CDR3 nucleotide sequence: TGTGCCAGCAGCGAAGGGACAGCCGTCTACGAGCAGTACTTC.

The chain carries TRBV5-5 and TRBJ1-2; D unresolved. Deletions cut 1 base from V and 4 bases from J, with 14 bases between. Germline V gives CDR1 SGHKS, CDR2 YYEKEE (reference sequence). The CDR3 spans 15 residues. CDR3 coding DNA: TGTGCCAGCAGCTTGCCCCAGGTCAAGTTCTATGGCTACACCTTC. It is translated as CASSLPQVKFYGYTF.

V gene TRBV15 combines with J gene TRBJ1-6; 7 nucleotides match TRBD1. The CDR3 has 16 amino acids. From germline, CDR1 is LNHNV and CDR2 YYDKDF (reference sequence). After removal of 1 base from V and 2 bases from J, the junction contained 2 bases not matched to a gene. The CDR3 region is CATSRVQGAYNSPLHF. The CDR3 nucleotides are TGTGCCACCAGCAGAGTGCAGGGGGCCTATAATTCACCCCTCCACTTT.

In nucleotides, the CDR3 is TGTGCCAGCAGCTCCCCTGGCGGCAGCTCCTACAATGAGCAGTTCTTC. It translates to CASSSPGGSSYNEQFF. The chain combines TRBV4-2 with TRBJ2-1; no firm D call. Per germline, CDR1 LGHNA and CDR2 YNFKEQ. The CDR3 extends over 16 amino acids. V lost 5 bases and J lost 0, with 14 bases in between.

The V call is TRBV5-6, the J call TRBJ2-5; D is undetermined. CDR1 SGHDT and CDR2 YYEEEE come from the germline V gene. This CDR3 has 15 residues. V was shortened by 1 base and J by 5 bases, with 15 bases between the two germline ends. CDR3 bases: TGTGCCAGCAGCTTGTTTCGGTCCGGAGTCGAGACCCAGTACTTC. As protein: CASSLFRSGVETQYF.

This chain links TRBV5-1 with TRBJ1-2; possible D gene TRBD1, 5 bases. V gave up 0 bases and J gave up 4 bases, with 7 bases separating them. The CDR3 totals 13 residues. CDR1 SGHRS and CDR2 YFSETQ come from the germline V gene. CDR3 in amino acids: CASSLAQGYGYTF. In DNA form, the CDR3 reads TGCGCCAGCAGCTTGGCGCAGGGCTATGGCTACACCTTC.

As to this clone: Other DNA sequences from this sample encode an identical CDR3 as well. The chain recombines TRBV18 with TRBJ1-4, with 9 bases aligning to TRBD1. This CDR3 contains 14 residues. Germline-derived CDR1 and CDR2 are KGHSH and LQKENI. The J segment lost 6 bases and the V segment lost 2 bases, leaving 1 base of the junction unmatched. The CDR3 DNA reads TGTGCCAGCTCACCAAGGACAGGGGATGAAAAACTGTTTTTT. Residues: CASSPRTGDEKLFF.

The J gene is TRBJ2-7, the V gene TRBV7-3, with TRBD2 matching 10 bases. This CDR3 has 15 residues. The germline CDR1 and CDR2 sequences are SGHTA and FQGTGA. The J segment lost 4 bases and the V segment lost 2 bases, leaving 5 bases of the junction unmatched. The CDR3 nucleotides read TGTGCCAGCAGCTTATCATTAGCGGGGGGATACGAGCAGTACTTC. It is translated as CASSLSLAGGYEQYF.

This clone has only one observation. This rearrangement joins TRBV3-1 (or the pseudogene TRBV3-2) to TRBJ2-4; D remains unclear. The CDR3 runs to 13 residues. Germline loops: CDR1 LGHDT, CDR2 YNNKEL (reference sequence). The V end lost 0 bases, the J end lost 4 bases, and 4 bases lay between the germline ends. In DNA, the CDR3 is TGTGCCAGCAGCCAAGATCCGAAAAACATTCAGTACTTC. Its translation is CASSQDPKNIQYF.

CDR3 sequence: CASSQTGTGSNQPQHF. CDR3 nucleotides: TGTGCCAGCAGCCAAACCGGGACAGGTAGCAATCAGCCCCAGCATTTT. V and J are TRBV4-2 and TRBJ1-5; 8 nucleotides line up with TRBD1. J lost 0 bases, V lost 2 bases, and 3 bases had no gene match. The CDR3 covers 16 residues. The germline gives CDR1 LGHNA, CDR2 YNFKEQ.

The chain couples TRBV6-5 to TRBJ2-4, with 7 bases that match TRBD2. The CDR3 is made up of 15 amino acids. Trimming at V came to 0 bases and at J to 9 bases, leaving 8 bases not matched to a gene. Germline V CDR1 and CDR2: MNHEY, SVGAGI. The CDR3 loop is CASSYSGRTSGIQYF. The CDR3 DNA reads TGTGCCAGCAGTTACTCGGGTCGGACTAGTGGCATTCAGTACTTC.

This clone was detected a few times. The rearrangement joins TRBV7-9 to TRBJ1-2; 7 nucleotides match TRBD1. Germline CDR1 and CDR2: SEHNR and FQNEAQ (reference sequence). J lost 4 bases, V lost 6 bases, and 5 bases had no gene match. The length of the CDR3 is 13 residues. CDR3 nucleotides: TGTGCCAGCAGTTCGACAGGGAGCTATGGCTACACCTTC. Translated: CASSSTGSYGYTF. Drawing the rest from reference TRBV7-9 and TRBJ1-2, the complete variable domain is DTGVSQNPRHKITKRGQNVTFRCDPISEHNRLYWYRQTLGQGPEFLTYFQNEAQLEKSRLLSDRFSAERPKGSFSTLEIQRTEQGDSAMYLCASSSTGSYGYTFGSGTRLTVV.

The CDR3 region has the DNA TGTGCCTGGAGTGTAACAGGGGGAAGGAGACCCCAGCATTTT. Translating gives CAWSVTGGRRPQHF. The rearrangement joins TRBV30 to TRBJ1-5; 8 bases agree with TRBD1. Germline assignment: CDR1 GTSNPN and CDR2 SVGIG (reference sequence). J gave up 10 bases and V 0 bases, and 8 bases lay outside the gene matches. The CDR3 runs to 14 residues.

The chain recombines TRBV15 with TRBJ2-1; D not certain. Deletions cut 3 bases from V and 2 bases from J, with 8 bases between. The CDR3 contains 14 residues. The germline V gene encodes CDR1 LNHNV and CDR2 YYDKDF (reference sequence). The CDR3 sequence is CATSRYGPYNEQFF. DNA of the CDR3: TGTGCCACCAGCAGGTATGGGCCCTACAATGAGCAGTTCTTC. The entire variable domain, with the rest obtained from reference TRBV15 and TRBJ2-1, is as follows: DAMVIQNPRYQVTQFGKPVTLSCSQTLNHNVMYWYQQKSSQAPKLLFHYYDKDFNNEADTPDNFQSRRPNTSFCFLDIRSPGLGDTAMYLCATSRYGPYNEQFFGPGTRLTVL.

The chain links TRBV7-7 to TRBJ2-3, with TRBD2 matching over 7 bases. CDR1 is SSHAT, CDR2 FNYEAQ, per germline (reference sequence). Trimming took 5 bases from V and 5 from J; bases not matched to a gene: 13. The CDR3 loop spans 16 amino acids. The DNA for the CDR3 is TGTGCCAGCAGCCCCACCTCGAGCGGGGCGGTAGATACGCAGTATTTT. Translation gives CASSPTSSGAVDTQYF.

This clone was found once. V is TRBV7-9 and J is TRBJ2-7; possibly TRBD1 for D (5 bases). V gave up 2 bases and J gave up 6 bases, with 14 bases separating them. CDR3 length: 14 residues. Germline assignment: CDR1 SEHNR and CDR2 FQNEAQ (reference sequence). The CDR3 DNA is TGTGCCAGCAGCTTACAGGGCTGGGCCGGCGAGCAGTACTTC. Translated: CASSLQGWAGEQYF.

CDR3 residues: CSAIDLEAFF. CDR3 bases: TGCAGTGCTATAGACCTAGAAGCTTTCTTT. The genes are TRBV20-1 and TRBJ1-1, with D unclear. Germline V gene data show CDR1 as DFQATT and CDR2 as SNEGSKA (reference sequence). The V end lost 4 bases, the J end lost 8 bases, and 8 bases lay between the germline ends. This CDR3 contains 10 residues.

This clone appeared a single time. This chain links TRBV14 with TRBJ1-1, with 8 bases lining up with TRBD1. The CDR3 extends over 15 amino acids. V shed 5 bases and J 1 base; nucleotides not matched to a gene: 6. Per germline, CDR1 SGHDN and CDR2 FVKESK. The DNA of the CDR3 is TGTGCCAGCAGCGGACAGGGAGGAGGGAACACTGAAGCTTTCTTT. Its protein product is CASSGQGGGNTEAFF.

The CDR3 sequence: CASTLSPTGNYGYTF. DNA for the CDR3: TGTGCCAGCACTTTGAGTCCCACAGGAAACTATGGCTACACCTTC. The chain employs TRBV6-5 and TRBJ1-2, with D perhaps matching TRBD1 (5 bases). Germline CDR1 reads MNHEY; CDR2 reads SVGAGI. The CDR3 sequence is 15 residues long. Trimming took 7 bases from V and 2 from J, leaving 17 bases between them.

This sequence joins TRBV7-3 and TRBJ2-3; 7 positions match TRBD2. After removal of 5 bases from V and 2 bases from J, the junction contained 10 bases not matched to a gene. Looked up from germline, CDR1 is SGHTA and CDR2 is FQGTGA. The CDR3 length is 16 residues. The CDR3 DNA reads TGTGCCAGCAGCGCCCGGGGGAGCGGGGTCACAGATACGCAGTATTTT. Translated, it gives CASSARGSGVTDTQYF.

This chain links TRBV19 with TRBJ2-7; TRBD1 matches 8 bases. The CDR3 has 13 amino acids. V lost 3 bases and J lost 4; bases outside the gene matches: 2. Germline V CDR1 and CDR2: LNHDA, SQIVND (reference sequence). Here the CDR3 reads CASSMGQDYEQYF. The CDR3 bases are TGTGCCAGTAGTATGGGACAGGATTACGAGCAGTACTTC.

The chain joins TRBV7-3 to TRBJ2-1; 12 bases agree with TRBD2. CDR1 SGHTA and CDR2 FQGTGA come from the germline V gene. V lost 5 bases, J lost 0 bases, and 11 bases stayed unmatched. This CDR3 has 19 amino acids. For the CDR3, the DNA is TGTGCCAGCAGCCATTCCGCGGCTAGCGGGGGGGCCTCCTACAATGAGCAGTTCTTC. It translates to CASSHSAASGGASYNEQFF.

The chain joins TRBV15 to TRBJ1-4, with D unresolved. Germline loops: CDR1 LNHNV, CDR2 YYDKDF (reference sequence). Trimming stripped 0 bases from V and 14 bases from J, with 10 bases between. This CDR3 comprises 12 residues. The CDR3 here is CATSREGIRLFF. CDR3 nucleotide sequence: TGTGCCACCAGCAGAGAAGGAATCAGGCTGTTTTTT.

V gene TRBV7-9 combines with J gene TRBJ1-2, with 8 bases aligning to TRBD1. In germline, CDR1 is SEHNR, CDR2 FQNEAQ (reference sequence). The CDR3 totals 14 residues. The J segment lost 8 bases and the V segment lost 3 bases, leaving 8 bases of the junction unmatched. For the CDR3, the DNA is TGTGCCAGCAGCTTCGGACAGGGAGGAGAAGGCTACACCTTC. Translating it yields CASSFGQGGEGYTF.

This clone came up once. CDR3: CASSRDSYGYTF. The CDR3 coding sequence is TGCGCCAGCAGCCGGGACAGCTATGGCTACACCTTC. This rearrangement joins TRBV10-2 to TRBJ1-2, with 7 positions matching TRBD1. Unmatched junction bases numbered 2, after V lost 6 bases and J lost 4 bases. The CDR3 loop spans 12 amino acids. The germline CDR1 and CDR2 sequences are WSHSY and SAAADI.

V gene TRBV5-3 combines with J gene TRBJ1-2; 7 bases fit TRBD1. TRBV5-3 is an open reading frame, and its role is uncertain. V shed 7 bases and J 2 bases; nucleotides not matched to a gene: 8. The CDR3 consists of 14 residues. This chain's CDR3 is CARDAGGGNYGYTF. CDR3 DNA: TGTGCCAGAGATGCAGGGGGTGGGAACTATGGCTACACCTTC.

This clone appeared a few times. This chain connects TRBV5-1 to TRBJ1-1, with 7 bases aligning to TRBD1. The CDR3 totals 15 residues. Looked up from germline, CDR1 is SGHRS and CDR2 is YFSETQ. With V trimmed by 3 bases and J by 1 base, 6 bases remained unmatched. CDR3 sequence (DNA): TGCGCCAGCAGCTCCGCCGGGACAGCGAACACTGAAGCTTTCTTT. It specifies CASSSAGTANTEAFF. The full variable domain, in which reference TRBV5-1 and TRBJ1-1 provide the parts outside the CDR3, is KAGVTQTPRYLIKTRGQQVTLSCSPISGHRSVSWYQQTPGQGLQFLFEYFSETQRNKGNFPGRFSGRQFSNSRSEMNVSTLELGDSALYLCASSSAGTANTEAFFGQGTRLTVV.

A note on this clone: The junction differs from germline at one of its ends, possibly a read error. This CDR3 is also generated by other DNA sequences in the sample. The rearrangement links TRBV25-1 to TRBJ1-1; no clear D. The germline gives CDR1 MGHDK, CDR2 SYGVNS. The CDR3 is made up of 14 amino acids. In DNA, the CDR3 is TGCGCCAGCAGTGACCAGGTAAGGAACACTGAAGCTTTCTTT. This encodes CASSDQVRNTEAFF. Looking up the rest from reference TRBV25-1 and TRBJ1-1 gives the full variable domain: EADIYQTPRYLVIGTGKKITLECSQTMGHDKMYWYQQDPGMELHLIHYSYGVNSTEKGDLSSESTVSRIRTEHFPLTLESARPSHTSQYLCASSDQVRNTEAFFGQGTRLTVV.

The chain carries TRBV19 and TRBJ1-4; 11 bases agree with TRBD1. There are 14 residues in the CDR3. Germline loops: CDR1 LNHDA, CDR2 SQIVND (reference sequence). V lost 5 bases, J lost 7 bases, and 3 bases stayed unmatched. CDR3 region: CASSSDRGREKLFF. The CDR3 DNA reads TGTGCCAGTAGTTCGGACAGGGGGCGTGAAAAACTGTTTTTT.